Following are 16 T cell receptor beta chains from one sample sequenced in a study of Graves' ophthalmopathy and Graves' hyperthyroidism. Amplification of the TCR beta CDR3 regions used RNA transcripts (as template). The first-round RT-PCR employed HTBI primers together with the Qiagen OneStep RT-PCR kit. A multiplex PCR was then performed as the second round. TCRdb re-derived calls from the multiplex PCR reads in MiXCR, one entry per CDR3 protein. This table holds over a million distinct CDR3 sequences, 35% to 40% found once. The sequenced sample was peripheral blood or thyroid tissue (not recorded which). These receptors were collected from an adult man with Graves' hyperthyroidism.

This clonotype occurred a few times. The chain combines TRBV12-3 or TRBV12-4 with TRBJ1-2, with D unclear. Trimming left V 6 bases short and J 0 bases short, with 23 bases between. CDR3 length: 18 amino acids. The CDR3 loop reads CASSYVGPGRKANYGYTF. CDR3 in DNA: TGTGCCAGCAGCTACGTCGGCCCCGGGAGGAAAGCTAACTATGGCTACACCTTC.

This clonotype was detected ten times or more. This chain connects TRBV5-6 to TRBJ1-1, with D possibly being TRBD1 (6 bases). The ends were cut back, 3 bases at V and 1 base at J, with 13 bases in the middle. The CDR3 covers 15 residues. CDR1 is SGHDT, CDR2 YYEEEE, per germline. This chain's CDR3 is CASSSWGRPNTEAFF. CDR3 sequence (DNA): TGTGCCAGCAGCTCGTGGGGGCGCCCGAACACTGAAGCTTTCTTT.

This clonotype came up many times. The CDR3 loop reads CASSYSTGVEETQYF. CDR3 coding DNA: TGTGCCAGCAGTTACTCCACAGGGGTGGAAGAGACCCAGTACTTC. The gene calls are TRBV6-5 and TRBJ2-5; 7 bases agree with TRBD1. With 0 bases clipped from V and 3 bases from J, the junction kept 4 bases outside the gene matches. CDR3 size: 15 residues. Germline CDR1 MNHEY, CDR2 SVGAGI.

This sequence joins TRBV10-3 and TRBJ2-5; perhaps D is TRBD1 or TRBD2 (5 bases each). Trimming cost V 10 bases and J 4 bases, with 13 bases left between them. The CDR3 is made up of 12 amino acids. CDR1 ENHRY and CDR2 SYGVKD come from the germline V gene. The CDR3 region has the DNA TGTGCCAGCAAGGTTGGGGGAGAGACCCAGTACTTC. Protein: CASKVGGETQYF.

This clonotype appeared a single time. V is TRBV19 and J is TRBJ2-7; possibly TRBD2 for D (6 bases). The CDR3 spans 16 residues. Germline V gene lookup returns CDR1 LNHDA and CDR2 SQIVND (reference sequence). Trimming took 6 bases from V and 4 from J, leaving 22 bases between them. The CDR3 DNA sequence: TGTGCCAGTAGCGAAGGGATAACCGGGAGTAGGTACGAGCAGTACTTC. Translation gives CASSEGITGSRYEQYF.

This chain uses TRBV12-3 or TRBV12-4 with TRBJ1-2; TRBD1 matches at 9 bases. The ends lost 8 bases at V and 11 bases at J; junction bases unmatched: 15. The CDR3 extends over 14 amino acids. The CDR3 loop is CASSPDSGTGSYTF. In DNA, the CDR3 is TGTGCCAGCTCACCGGATTCCGGGACAGGGAGTTACACCTTC.

This chain links TRBV4-1 with TRBJ1-1; weak D call: TRBD1 (6 bases). Germline V gene sequence: CDR1 MGHRA, CDR2 YSYEKL. This CDR3 is built from 15 residues. The V gene lost 3 bases and the J gene lost 3 bases, with 14 bases spanning the gap. DNA for the CDR3: TGCGCCAGCAGCCACCGAGGGGGGTGGGACACTGAAGCTTTCTTT. Protein product: CASSHRGGWDTEAFF.

The sample holds a few counts of this clonotype. This sequence joins TRBV9 and TRBJ2-7, with a weak D call TRBD2 (6 bases). The ends were cut back, 7 bases at V and 5 bases at J, with 16 bases in the middle. The germline gives CDR1 SGDLS, CDR2 YYNGEE. This CDR3 comprises 13 residues. CDR3 sequence (DNA): TGTGCCAGCTCACTATCAAGACTAGACGAGCAGTACTTC. Translated: CASSLSRLDEQYF.

This clonotype qualifies as medium-sized. The junction differs from germline at one of its ends, possibly a read error. V usage is TRBV9 and J usage is TRBJ1-2, with TRBD1 matching over 9 bases. The CDR3 covers 13 residues. Germline V gene lookup returns CDR1 SGDLS and CDR2 YYNGEE. The CDR3 reads CASSPTGGYGYTF. The CDR3, as DNA: TGCGCCAGCAGCCCGACAGGGGGTTATGGCTACACCTTC.

This clonotype was detected only a few times. It may be a read error: a sequence one base away is much more abundant. The CDR3 end shows no conserved phenylalanine or tryptophan, and so a read error is likely. This chain connects TRBV2 to TRBJ1-5, with TRBD1 matching 9 bases. Trimming at V came to 3 bases and at J to 11 bases, leaving 8 bases not matched to a gene. The CDR3 runs to 14 residues. The germline V gene has CDR1 SNHLY and CDR2 FYNNEI. CDR3 nucleotides: TGTGCCAGCAGTGAGGTACAGGGGGCTCGGTCCCAGCATCTT. Its translation: CASSEVQGARSQHL.

The chain recombines TRBV11-2 with TRBJ2-7, with 8 bases identical to TRBD1. This CDR3 has 16 amino acids. V lost 1 base, J lost 1 base, and 6 bases stayed unmatched. CDR1 and CDR2 from the germline V gene are SGHAT and FQNNGV. In DNA form, the CDR3 reads TGTGCCAGCAGCTTAGTCACAGGGGGAACTTCCTACGAGCAGTACTTC. This gives the protein CASSLVTGGTSYEQYF. Complete variable domain (other parts from reference TRBV11-2 and TRBJ2-7): EAGVAQSPRYKIIEKRQSVAFWCNPISGHATLYWYQQILGQGPKLLIQFQNNGVVDDSQLPKDRFSAERLKGVDSTLKIQPAKLEDSAVYLCASSLVTGGTSYEQYFGPGTRLTVT.

About this clonotype: One base away lies a much larger clone, so this may be a sequencing read error. The J gene is TRBJ2-5, the V gene TRBV7-6, with 9 positions matching TRBD2. Looked up from germline, CDR1 is SGHVS and CDR2 is FNYEAQ. The CDR3 is 16 amino acids. The CDR3 region has the DNA TGTGCCAGCACTCGGTTTTCTAGCGGGATTCAAGCGACCCAGTACTTC. This codes for CASTRFSSGIQATQYF. The complete variable domain, with remaining parts taken from reference TRBV7-6 and TRBJ2-5, reads GAGVSQSPRYKVTKRGQDVALRCDPISGHVSLYWYRQALGQGPEFLTYFNYEAQQDKSGLPNDRFSAERPEGSISTLTIQRTEQRDSAMYRCASTRFSSGIQATQYFGPGTRLLVL.

The chain joins TRBV12-3 or TRBV12-4 to TRBJ1-2; D gene unclear. V was clipped by 5 bases and J by 7 bases, with 11 bases between them. The CDR3 covers 12 residues. DNA for the CDR3: TGTGCCAGCAGTCCCCAAATCTCTGGCTACACCTTC. Translated, it gives CASSPQISGYTF.

This clonotype was recorded at least ten times. The chain uses TRBV6-2 or TRBV6-3 and TRBJ1-5; no definite D call. V shed 8 bases and J shed 11 bases, with 19 bases lying between them. The CDR3 has 13 amino acids. CDR1 is MNHEY, CDR2 SVGEGT, per germline. CDR3 sequence reads: CASEQTSRRAQHF. CDR3 in DNA: TGTGCCAGCGAACAGACGTCTCGTCGGGCCCAGCATTTT.

The rearrangement joins TRBV4-2 to TRBJ2-2; D perhaps matches TRBD2 (6 bases). Trimming removed 0 bases from V and 6 bases from J, with 14 bases in between. The CDR3 sequence is 16 residues long. Germline CDR1 reads LGHNA; CDR2 reads YNFKEQ. CDR3 sequence: CASSQDGTRRSGELFF. In DNA, the CDR3 is TGTGCCAGCAGCCAAGATGGGACTCGTCGCTCCGGGGAGCTGTTTTTT.

The chain couples TRBV29-1 to TRBJ1-6, with 9 bases lining up with TRBD1. The CDR3 length is 14 residues. Germline trimming cut 8 bases from V and 10 bases from J; bases unmatched to any gene: 12. Germline values: CDR1 SQVTM, CDR2 ANQGSEA. The CDR3 DNA follows: TGCAGCAGCCACGGGGACAGGGCCTACTCACCCCTCCACTTT. Protein sequence: CSSHGDRAYSPLHF.